Following are 15 T cell receptor beta chains from one sample sequenced in a study of blood T cells in healthy people across ages. Through a sample-barcoded 5' primer and a J-beta primer mix, a second PCR was run for roughly 7 to 11 cycles. Via MiXCR, TCRdb re-called the 5' RACE reads, giving one row per CDR3 protein. The sample contains almost 1 million distinct CDR3 sequences, about 53% of which appear only once. Sequencing was done on a sample of blood. The receptors were sampled from a woman in her sixties or seventies in good health.

V usage is TRBV29-1 and J usage is TRBJ2-1; TRBD1 is a possible D gene (5 bases). CDR1 and CDR2 from the germline V gene are SQVTM and ANQGSEA. The CDR3 extends over 13 amino acids. The ends were cut back, 7 bases at V and 0 bases at J, with 10 bases in the middle. The CDR3 coding sequence is TGCAGCGGGGCGACAGACTCCTACAATGAGCAGTTCTTC. This sequence encodes CSGATDSYNEQFF.

The CDR3 DNA reads as TGCAGCGTGATGACTAGCGCCGCCGGGGAGCTGTTTTTT. Protein product: CSVMTSAAGELFF. The chain recombines TRBV29-1 with TRBJ2-2; 8 bases are shared with TRBD2. This CDR3 spans 13 amino acids. Germline values: CDR1 SQVTM, CDR2 ANQGSEA. V lost 6 bases to trimming and J lost 6 bases; unmatched junction nucleotides: 6.

The rearrangement uses TRBV28 and TRBJ2-5; D may be TRBD2 (6 bases). CDR1 MDHEN and CDR2 SYDVKM come from the germline V gene. Trimming left V 6 bases short and J 0 bases short, with 14 bases between. CDR3 length: 15 amino acids. CDR3 nucleotide sequence: TGTGCCAGCAGCGGCGGCGGGACCAACCAAGAGACCCAGTACTTC. Amino acid sequence: CASSGGGTNQETQYF.

This clonotype was seen once. The V gene is TRBV5-6, the J gene TRBJ1-2; D unresolved. The CDR3 length is 16 residues. The germline V gene has CDR1 SGHDT and CDR2 YYEEEE. Trimming pared 7 bases from V and 1 base from J, leaving 20 bases between. This CDR3 reads CASDTSRGFDNYGYTF. CDR3 DNA sequence: TGTGCCAGCGACACGTCCCGGGGTTTCGATAACTATGGCTACACCTTC.

This clonotype was counted only a few times. V gene TRBV12-3 or TRBV12-4 combines with J gene TRBJ1-1; D is perhaps TRBD1 (5 bases). The CDR3 has 14 amino acids. Trimming left V 5 bases short and J 0 bases short, with 10 bases between. The DNA for the CDR3 is TGTGCCAGCAGTCGGAGGGGAATGAACACTGAAGCTTTCTTT. Translating it yields CASSRRGMNTEAFF.

This clonotype showed up just a few times. The chain links TRBV6-5 to TRBJ2-1; TRBD2 agrees at 12 bases. Germline trimming cut 0 bases from V and 6 bases from J; bases unmatched to any gene: 6. Germline assignment: CDR1 MNHEY and CDR2 SVGAGI. CDR3 size: 17 residues. The CDR3 DNA is TGTGCCAGCAGTTACTCGAGGGGGACTAGCGGGTCCAATGAGCAGTTCTTC. Protein product: CASSYSRGTSGSNEQFF.

The CDR3 loop reads CSVRQGWGTDTQYF. CDR3 bases: TGCAGCGTTAGACAGGGTTGGGGCACAGATACGCAGTATTTT. The V and J genes are TRBV29-1 and TRBJ2-3, with 7 bases fitting TRBD1. Trimming cost V 5 bases and J 1 base; bases outside gene matches: 6. CDR3 size: 14 residues. CDR1 is SQVTM, CDR2 ANQGSEA, per germline.

The V and J genes are TRBV25-1 and TRBJ2-3; 10 bases fit TRBD1. Germline V gives CDR1 MGHDK, CDR2 SYGVNS. The CDR3 contains 17 residues. The trim removed 1 base at V and 2 bases at J, leaving 6 bases unmatched. In nucleotides, the CDR3 is TGTGCCAGCAGTGAATGGGGGACAGGGGACATCACAGATACGCAGTATTTT. Translated: CASSEWGTGDITDTQYF.

V gene TRBV29-1 combines with J gene TRBJ2-7; D uncertain. CDR3 length: 11 amino acids. The germline gives CDR1 SQVTM, CDR2 ANQGSEA. Trimming removed 5 bases from V and 3 bases from J, with 8 bases in between. This CDR3 reads CSVRKGYEQYF. Written as DNA, the CDR3 is TGCAGCGTTCGGAAAGGCTACGAGCAGTACTTC.

The V gene is TRBV14, the J gene TRBJ2-5; 12 bases line up with TRBD2. Germline CDR1 SGHDN, CDR2 FVKESK. The junction had 14 bases not matched to a gene; V was cut back by 1 base and J by 11 bases. This CDR3 has 17 amino acids. CDR3 bases: TGTGCCAGCAGCCAAGTTTACGGACTAGCGGGATTTAATGAGCAGTACTTC. It translates to CASSQVYGLAGFNEQYF.

The V and J genes are TRBV9 and TRBJ1-4; 7 nucleotides agree with TRBD1. The junction had 12 bases not matched to a gene; V was cut back by 3 bases and J by 7 bases. The CDR3 spans 16 residues. Per the germline V gene, CDR1 is SGDLS and CDR2 is YYNGEE. The CDR3, as DNA: TGTGCCAGCAGCGCCAGTGTGGGACAGTGTGCTGAAAAACTGTTTTTT. This gives the protein CASSASVGQCAEKLFF.

Here the CDR3 DNA reads TGTGCCAGCAGCTCAAGGAGGGAAAAACTGTTTTTT. Translated, it gives CASSSRREKLFF. V is TRBV7-9 and J is TRBJ1-4; D unclear. Trimming stripped 4 bases from V and 8 bases from J, with 8 bases between. The CDR3 runs to 12 residues. Germline V gene sequence: CDR1 SEHNR, CDR2 FQNEAQ (reference sequence).

As for this clonotype: A much larger clone lies one base from this, so it may be a read error. The chain couples TRBV20-1 to TRBJ2-4; TRBD2 agrees at 7 bases. CDR1 and CDR2 (germline): DFQATT, SNEGSKA (reference sequence). CDR3 length: 15 amino acids. CDR3 DNA sequence: TGCAGTGCAAACGATCGGGGAGGGACCAAAAACGTTCAGTACTTC. Protein product: CSANDRGGTKNVQYF.

The rearrangement uses TRBV7-2 and TRBJ2-4; D is uncertain. V was trimmed by 9 bases and J by 1 base, leaving 13 bases between them. This CDR3 contains 14 residues. CDR1 SGHTA and CDR2 FQGNSA come from the germline V gene. CDR3 sequence reads: CASRLQMAKNIQYF. CDR3 nucleotide sequence: TGTGCCAGTCGCCTACAGATGGCCAAAAACATTCAGTACTTC. Full variable domain (remainder filled in from reference TRBV7-2 and TRBJ2-4): GAGVSQSPSNKVTEKGKDVELRCDPISGHTALYWYRQSLGQGLEFLIYFQGNSAPDKSGLPSDRFSAERTGGSVSTLTIQRTQQEDSAVYLCASRLQMAKNIQYFGAGTRLSVL.

The chain links TRBV2 to TRBJ1-5; unclear D gene. In germline, CDR1 is SNHLY, CDR2 FYNNEI. Trimming pared 5 bases from V and 7 bases from J, leaving 9 bases between. CDR3 length: 12 residues. CDR3 sequence: CASSRQGQPQHF. CDR3 in DNA: TGTGCCAGCAGTAGACAAGGCCAGCCCCAGCATTTT.